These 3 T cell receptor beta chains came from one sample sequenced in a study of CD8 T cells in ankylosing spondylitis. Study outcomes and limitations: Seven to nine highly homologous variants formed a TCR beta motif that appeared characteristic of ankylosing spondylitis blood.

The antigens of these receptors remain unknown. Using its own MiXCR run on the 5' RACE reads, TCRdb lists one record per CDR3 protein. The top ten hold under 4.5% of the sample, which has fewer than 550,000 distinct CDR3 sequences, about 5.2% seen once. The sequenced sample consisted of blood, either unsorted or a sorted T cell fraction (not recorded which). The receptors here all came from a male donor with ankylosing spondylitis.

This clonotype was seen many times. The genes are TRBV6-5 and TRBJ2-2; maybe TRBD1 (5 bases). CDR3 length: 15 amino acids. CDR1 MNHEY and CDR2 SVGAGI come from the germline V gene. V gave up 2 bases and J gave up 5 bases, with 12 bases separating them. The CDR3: CASSYVGEGTGELFF. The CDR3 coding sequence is TGTGCCAGCAGTTACGTAGGGGAAGGGACCGGGGAGCTGTTTTTT.

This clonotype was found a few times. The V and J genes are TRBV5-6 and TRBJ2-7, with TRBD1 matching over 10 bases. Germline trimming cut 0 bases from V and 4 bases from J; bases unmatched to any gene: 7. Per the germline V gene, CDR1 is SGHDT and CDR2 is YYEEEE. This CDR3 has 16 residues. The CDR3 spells CASSLEGQGKGYEQYF. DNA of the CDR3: TGTGCCAGCAGCTTGGAGGGACAGGGGAAAGGTTACGAGCAGTACTTC.

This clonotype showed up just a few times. CDR3 in amino acids: CASSLATGVGQPQHF. Here the CDR3 DNA reads TGTGCCAGCAGCTTAGCCACAGGGGTTGGTCAGCCCCAGCATTTT. J is TRBJ1-5 and V is TRBV7-2, with 7 bases aligning to TRBD1. V lost 0 bases, J lost 6 bases, and 5 bases stayed unmatched. This CDR3 has 15 amino acids. Germline CDR1 is SGHTA and CDR2 is FQGNSA.